This T cell receptor beta chain appears in the sequencing data of a study of T cell responses to AZD1222 COVID-19 vaccine. This CDR3 has 17 residues. V dropped 3 bases and J dropped 5 bases, with 20 bases sitting between them. CDR1 is LNHDA and CDR2 is SQIVND in the germline V gene (reference sequence). Profiling relied on immunoSEQ multiplex PCR, and the TCRdb table lists in-frame clones only, not all of them. The sample shows more than 75,000 clones, about 83% of them seen only once. The sequencing here drew on peripheral blood, taken 28 days after the second AZD1222 dose. The TCR originated in an adult who received the AZD1222 COVID-19 vaccine. This rearrangement joins TRBV19 to TRBJ1-5; TRBD1 is a possible D gene (5 bases). The CDR3 sequence is CASSIYGPRELDQPQHF. The CDR3 DNA reads TGTGCCAGTAGTATTTATGGTCCCAGGGAACTCGATCAGCCCCAGCATTTT.